A single sample is the source of the 12 T cell receptor beta chains below, sequenced in a study of blood T cell repertoires in COVID-19. Sequencing was performed with immunoSEQ multiplex PCR; in TCRdb, only in-frame clones are kept and a portion is missing. The table has about 350,000 clones, 87% seen once. The specimen was peripheral blood. All receptors come from a woman between 45 and 60 years old with COVID-19, enrolled during active disease.

The chain combines TRBV9 with TRBJ2-4; 14 nucleotides align to TRBD2. J lost 3 bases, V lost 4 bases, and 3 bases had no gene match. In germline, CDR1 is SGDLS, CDR2 YYNGEE. The CDR3 has 16 amino acids. The CDR3: CASSPGTSGGKNIQYF. In DNA, the CDR3 is TGTGCCAGCAGCCCAGGGACTAGCGGGGGCAAAAACATTCAGTACTTC.

This clone came up once. The chain links TRBV19 to TRBJ2-2; 10 bases are a match to TRBD1. The length of the CDR3 is 15 residues. Losses at the gene ends were 7 bases for V and 4 bases for J; bases not matched to a gene: 6. Germline CDR1 LNHDA, CDR2 SQIVND (reference sequence). This CDR3 is CASTQDRGFTGELFF. Written as DNA, the CDR3 is TGTGCCAGTACCCAGGACAGGGGGTTCACCGGGGAGCTGTTTTTT.

The V and J genes are TRBV7-6 and TRBJ2-5; D is possibly TRBD1 (6 bases). Trimming stripped 4 bases from V and 0 bases from J, with 21 bases between. In germline, CDR1 is SGHVS, CDR2 FNYEAQ. The CDR3 contains 18 residues. In DNA form, the CDR3 reads TGTGCCAGCAGCTCGCGCCGTAAGGCCGGGACAAACCAAGAGACCCAGTACTTC. Its protein is CASSSRRKAGTNQETQYF.

DNA for the CDR3: TGTGCCAGCAGTCGGGGACTAGTTGATACGCAGTATTTT. Translated, it gives CASSRGLVDTQYF. The rearrangement links TRBV6-5 to TRBJ2-3; 8 positions agree with TRBD2. This CDR3 has 13 amino acids. Germline V lookup: CDR1 MNHEY, CDR2 SVGAGI. The V gene end was trimmed by 5 bases and the J gene end by 6 bases; junction bases not matched to a gene: 4.

CDR3 sequence: CACSPGQRQGTF. The CDR3 DNA sequence: TGTGCCTGCTCGCCGGGACAGCGACAAGGGACCTTC. V gene TRBV30 combines with J gene TRBJ1-2, with 7 positions matching TRBD1. V lost 6 bases to trimming and J lost 14 bases; unmatched junction nucleotides: 15. CDR3 length: 12 amino acids. The V gene's germline CDR1 is GTSNPN and CDR2 SVGIG (reference sequence). Combining the CDR3 with reference TRBV30 and TRBJ1-2 gives the whole variable domain SQTIHQWPATLVQPVGSPLSLECTVEGTSNPNLYWYRQAAGRGLQLLFYSVGIGQISSEVPQNLSASRPQDRQFILSSKKLLLSDSGFYLCACSPGQRQGTFGSGTRLTVV.

This rearrangement joins TRBV5-1 to TRBJ2-2; TRBD1 agrees at 7 bases. CDR1 and CDR2 (germline): SGHRS, YFSETQ. V was clipped by 4 bases and J by 5 bases; unmatched bases: 2. The CDR3 consists of 13 residues. CDR3 DNA: TGCGCCAGCAGCAGCAGGGGGACCGGGGAGCTGTTTTTT. This encodes CASSSRGTGELFF.

The rearrangement uses TRBV11-2 and TRBJ1-1; the D gene is possibly TRBD1 (5 bases). The CDR3 runs 16 residues. V shed 5 bases and J shed 5 bases, with 21 bases lying between them. Germline lookup yields CDR1 SGHAT and CDR2 FQNNGV. This CDR3 reads CASSVWVGGKGTEAFF. Written as DNA, the CDR3 is TGTGCCAGCAGCGTTTGGGTGGGGGGAAAGGGGACTGAAGCTTTCTTT.

The chain uses TRBV5-4 and TRBJ2-3; 12 bases are shared with TRBD2. The CDR3 is made up of 16 amino acids. Trimming cost V 4 bases and J 3 bases; bases outside gene matches: 6. In germline, CDR1 is SGHNT, CDR2 YYREEE (reference sequence). The CDR3 region has the DNA TGTGCCAGCAGCAAACTAGCGGGAGGAAGGACAGATACGCAGTATTTT. Translation gives CASSKLAGGRTDTQYF. Using reference TRBV5-4 and TRBJ2-3 for the parts outside the CDR3, the full variable domain is ETGVTQSPTHLIKTRGQQVTLRCSSQSGHNTVSWYQQALGQGPQFIFQYYREEENGRGNFPPRFSGLQFPNYSSELNVNALELDDSALYLCASSKLAGGRTDTQYFGPGTRLTVL.

The chain combines TRBV7-7 with TRBJ2-1, with D tentatively TRBD2 (5 bases). This CDR3 contains 15 residues. The V end was cut by 3 bases, the J end by 3 bases, with 12 bases between. Germline assignment: CDR1 SSHAT and CDR2 FNYEAQ (reference sequence). In DNA form, the CDR3 reads TGTGCCAGCAGCTTGAGAGGGATTTTCTACAATGAGCAGTTCTTC. Translating gives CASSLRGIFYNEQFF.

The DNA for the CDR3 is TGTGCCACCAGTGATCCTCAGCGGGAGAACACCGGGGAGCTGTTTTTT. Translating gives CATSDPQRENTGELFF. V gene TRBV24-1 combines with J gene TRBJ2-2; 7 bases map to TRBD2. Per germline, CDR1 KGHDR and CDR2 SFDVKD. V trimming: 3 bases; J trimming: 1 base; junction bases outside the gene matches: 4. The CDR3 runs to 16 residues.

V and J are TRBV29-1 and TRBJ2-7; 9 nucleotides align to TRBD2. With 5 bases clipped from V and 4 bases from J, the junction kept 9 bases outside the gene matches. Germline loops: CDR1 SQVTM, CDR2 ANQGSEA. The CDR3 sequence is 14 residues long. CDR3 nucleotide sequence: TGCAGCGTTCGCGCGGGAGGGCGGGTGTACGAGCAGTACTTC. Encoded protein: CSVRAGGRVYEQYF.

The J gene is TRBJ1-1, the V gene TRBV5-3, with a possible D match to TRBD1 (6 bases). TRBV5-3 qualifies as an ORF whose function is uncertain. Trimming pared 4 bases from V and 1 base from J, leaving 23 bases between. The length of the CDR3 is 18 residues. In DNA, the CDR3 is TGTGCCAGAAGCCTTGGGGAATACTGGGCAGGGGAGAACACTGAAGCTTTCTTT. Its protein is CARSLGEYWAGENTEAFF.